The 8 T cell receptor beta chains presented below share a single source sample, sequenced in a study of T cells after yellow fever vaccination. TCRdb reanalysed the 5' RACE reads using MiXCR and keeps one entry per CDR3 protein. The table has roughly 320,000 distinct CDR3 sequences, around 10% seen once. The specimen was CD4+ T cells sorted from PBMCs, collected 45 days after the yellow fever booster vaccination. Receptor source: a man between 18 and 29 years old who received the YFV17D yellow fever vaccine.

This clonotype was recorded many times. This chain uses TRBV20-1 with TRBJ2-5, with TRBD2 matching 13 bases. V was pared by 0 bases and J by 4 bases, with 5 bases of the junction left unmatched. The germline CDR1 and CDR2 sequences are DFQATT and SNEGSKA (reference sequence). This CDR3 has 16 amino acids. The CDR3 here is CSARDWTSGGGETQYF. CDR3 DNA: TGCAGTGCTAGAGATTGGACTAGCGGGGGAGGAGAGACCCAGTACTTC.

The V gene is TRBV4-2, the J gene TRBJ1-2; D call uncertain. CDR1 is LGHNA, CDR2 YNFKEQ, per germline. The CDR3 covers 13 residues. Trimming removed 1 base at V and 2 bases at J, with 5 bases between. DNA of the CDR3: TGTGCCAGCAGCCAAGGCCGGAACTATGGCTACACCTTC. This encodes CASSQGRNYGYTF.

The rearrangement uses TRBV7-9 and TRBJ1-4; tentative D call: TRBD1 (5 bases). Germline CDR1 reads SEHNR; CDR2 reads FQNEAQ (reference sequence). The V gene lost 3 bases and the J gene lost 5 bases, with 10 bases spanning the gap. This CDR3 has 14 amino acids. The DNA of the CDR3 is TGTGCCAGCAGCTTGGGGACTGCAAATGAAAAACTGTTTTTT. It yields the protein CASSLGTANEKLFF.

This clonotype was seen only a few times. The CDR3 loop reads CASSLLRGDTEAFF. The CDR3 DNA follows: TGCGCCAGCAGCTTGTTACGGGGGGACACTGAAGCTTTCTTT. This rearrangement joins TRBV5-1 to TRBJ1-1; maybe TRBD1 (5 bases). This CDR3 region has 14 residues. With 1 base removed from V and 3 bases from J, the gap between germline ends came to 10 bases. Germline assignment: CDR1 SGHRS and CDR2 YFSETQ.

This chain links TRBV6-5 with TRBJ1-4; D perhaps matches TRBD1 (6 bases). This CDR3 is 14 amino acids long. V was shortened by 6 bases and J by 5 bases, with 13 bases between the two germline ends. Germline loops: CDR1 MNHEY, CDR2 SVGAGI. In DNA form, the CDR3 reads TGTGCCAGCAGCCAAACGCAGGGGAATGAAAAACTGTTTTTT. Its translation is CASSQTQGNEKLFF.

V usage is TRBV5-1 and J usage is TRBJ1-4; possible D gene TRBD1, 5 bases. Trimming took off 2 bases at V and 7 bases at J, with 15 bases between the two ends. Germline V lookup: CDR1 SGHRS, CDR2 YFSETQ. The CDR3 has 15 residues. The CDR3 DNA follows: TGCGCCAGCAGCTTACAGGCCGGGTTCGGTGAAAAACTGTTTTTT. Amino acid sequence: CASSLQAGFGEKLFF.

At least ten counts were recorded for this clonotype. The chain employs TRBV5-1 and TRBJ1-1; D is perhaps TRBD1 (5 bases). Between the trimmed V and J ends, which lost 0 bases and 7 bases, there was a span of 10 bases. CDR3 length: 13 residues. In germline, CDR1 is SGHRS, CDR2 YFSETQ. This CDR3 reads CASSLAGIGEAFF. The CDR3 region has the DNA TGCGCCAGCAGCTTGGCAGGGATTGGTGAAGCTTTCTTT.

This clonotype was seen only a few times. This rearrangement joins TRBV20-1 to TRBJ1-2; the D gene is possibly TRBD1 (6 bases). Germline values: CDR1 DFQATT, CDR2 SNEGSKA (reference sequence). The CDR3 is 14 amino acids. V gave up 7 bases and J gave up 7 bases, with 22 bases separating them. The CDR3 here is CSVSVQGQGGGYTF. CDR3 bases: TGCAGTGTTAGCGTGCAGGGGCAAGGTGGTGGCTACACCTTC.